The 23 T cell receptor beta chains below were found in one sample sequenced in a study of cytomegalovirus exposure and HLA in healthy donors. The PCR contained 60 Vbeta and 13 Jbeta primers. The assay was immunoSEQ multiplex PCR, and TCRdb's table has in-frame clones only and misses some. Among 150,000 to 200,000 clones, around 83% were seen once, and the ten largest hold approximately 6.5%. Input material: PBMCs. All receptors derive from a woman in her fifties or sixties in good health and CMV-seropositive.

The chain combines TRBV11-2 with TRBJ1-4; D ambiguous. Trimming pared 0 bases from V and 0 bases from J, leaving 20 bases between. The CDR3 runs to 20 residues. Germline CDR1 and CDR2: SGHAT and FQNNGV. The CDR3 sequence: CASSLEPLDYGVATNEKLFF. The DNA of the CDR3 is TGTGCCAGCAGCTTAGAACCATTAGATTACGGAGTTGCAACTAATGAAAAACTGTTTTTT. The variable domain in full, with the rest retrieved from reference TRBV11-2 and TRBJ1-4, is EAGVAQSPRYKIIEKRQSVAFWCNPISGHATLYWYQQILGQGPKLLIQFQNNGVVDDSQLPKDRFSAERLKGVDSTLKIQPAKLEDSAVYLCASSLEPLDYGVATNEKLFFGSGTQLSVL.

The chain uses TRBV6-5 and TRBJ2-3; the D gene is possibly TRBD2 (5 bases). CDR1 MNHEY and CDR2 SVGAGI come from the germline V gene. Deletions cut 2 bases from V and 6 bases from J, with 15 bases between. The length of the CDR3 is 15 residues. The chain's CDR3 is CASSYNGLPEDTQYF. In DNA form, the CDR3 reads TGTGCCAGCAGTTACAATGGACTTCCCGAGGATACGCAGTATTTT.

The CDR3 nucleotides read TGCAGCGCAAAAAAAGCCTCTGGAAACACCATATATTTT. Amino acids: CSAKKASGNTIYF. J is TRBJ1-3 and V is TRBV29-1; D ambiguous. The germline V gene has CDR1 SQVTM and CDR2 ANQGSEA. This CDR3 has 13 amino acids. Trimming took off 7 bases at V and 0 bases at J, with 10 bases between the two ends.

This chain links TRBV12-2 with TRBJ2-1; no check of the table's D call, TRBD1, against the DNA was made. TRBV12-2 is labeled a pseudogene. The CDR3 spans 15 residues. The CDR3 loop reads CASRLAQNPHNEQFF. The CDR3 region has the DNA TGTGCAAGTCGCTTAGCCCAAAATCCCCACAATGAGCAGTTCTTC.

CDR3 sequence (DNA): TGTGCCAGCAGCCCCTTTCTATCTTCCTACGGGGAGCTGTTTTTT. Residues: CASSPFLSSYGELFF. The chain has TRBV11-2 and TRBJ2-2; no firm D call. Germline V CDR1 and CDR2: SGHAT, FQNNGV. This CDR3 spans 15 amino acids. V was trimmed by 5 bases and J by 7 bases, leaving 17 bases between them.

The V gene is TRBV7-9, the J gene TRBJ1-2; D is uncertain. Germline V CDR1 and CDR2: SEHNR, FQNEAQ (reference sequence). CDR3 length: 14 residues. Trimming took off 0 bases at V and 8 bases at J, with 13 bases between the two ends. The CDR3 reads CASSLAQEAGGYTF. The CDR3, as DNA: TGTGCCAGCAGCTTAGCGCAGGAAGCGGGCGGCTACACCTTC.

V gene TRBV6-1 combines with J gene TRBJ2-7; D is unclear. This CDR3 region has 12 residues. Germline V gives CDR1 MNHNS, CDR2 SASEGT. V was trimmed by 8 bases and J by 5 bases, leaving 13 bases between them. The CDR3 spells CASSGQAHEQYF. The CDR3 bases are TGTGCCAGCTCAGGCCAGGCCCACGAGCAGTACTTC.

V usage is TRBV28 and J usage is TRBJ2-1; 9 nucleotides match TRBD2. In germline, CDR1 is MDHEN, CDR2 SYDVKM. V was clipped by 3 bases and J by 4 bases; unmatched bases: 1. This CDR3 has 14 amino acids. The CDR3 here is CASSLLAGYNEQFF. For the CDR3, the DNA is TGTGCCAGCAGTTTGCTAGCGGGGTACAATGAGCAGTTCTTC.

V and J are TRBV5-8 and TRBJ2-3; TRBD1 might be the D (6 bases). Germline values: CDR1 SGHTS, CDR2 YDEGEE. The V end was cut by 0 bases, the J end by 3 bases, with 11 bases between. CDR3 length: 15 amino acids. DNA of the CDR3: TGTGCCAGCAGCTTGGTTACAGGGAAGACAGATACGCAGTATTTT. This translates into CASSLVTGKTDTQYF.

The V gene is TRBV19, the J gene TRBJ2-2; 10 bases align to TRBD2. This CDR3 has 16 residues. CDR1 is LNHDA, CDR2 SQIVND, per germline (reference sequence). J was trimmed by 0 bases and V by 7 bases; bases with no gene match: 5. The CDR3 DNA follows: TGTGCCAGTATCCGTAGCGGGGGGCCGAACACCGGGGAGCTGTTTTTT. Its translation is CASIRSGGPNTGELFF.

V is TRBV11-2 and J is TRBJ2-7, with D possibly matching TRBD1 (7 bases). CDR3 length equals 13 residues. In germline, CDR1 is SGHAT, CDR2 FQNNGV. Trimming cost V 0 bases and J 7 bases, with 10 bases left between them. The CDR3 protein is CASSLEAGGEQYF. The CDR3 DNA follows: TGTGCCAGCAGCTTAGAGGCAGGGGGGGAGCAGTACTTC.

This chain connects TRBV5-4 to TRBJ2-7, with D maybe TRBD2 (5 bases). V was pared by 1 base and J by 5 bases, with 10 bases between. Germline lookup yields CDR1 SGHNT and CDR2 YYREEE (reference sequence). This CDR3 region has 13 residues. The CDR3 spells CASSLRGPHEQYF. CDR3 sequence (DNA): TGTGCCAGCAGCTTGCGCGGGCCTCACGAGCAGTACTTC.

This chain uses TRBV5-5 with TRBJ1-2; D uncertain. The CDR3 length is 16 residues. V dropped 2 bases and J dropped 7 bases, with 21 bases sitting between them. Germline V lookup: CDR1 SGHKS, CDR2 YYEKEE (reference sequence). CDR3 sequence: CASSFSAGNKGSGYTF. The CDR3 DNA is TGTGCCAGCAGCTTTAGCGCCGGCAACAAGGGCTCTGGCTACACCTTC.

This sequence joins TRBV7-2 and TRBJ1-3, with D maybe TRBD1 (5 bases). The CDR3 runs to 13 residues. The germline V gene encodes CDR1 SGHTA and CDR2 FQGNSA. The germline V and J ends were trimmed by 5 bases and 4 bases, with 9 bases remaining between them. CDR3 amino acids: CASSLGGGNTIYF. As DNA, the CDR3 is TGTGCCAGCAGCCTGGGGGGGGGAAACACCATATATTTT.

This chain joins TRBV19 and TRBJ2-1; 10 nucleotides line up with TRBD2. The J segment lost 2 bases and the V segment lost 6 bases, leaving 4 bases of the junction unmatched. The CDR3 has 15 amino acids. Looked up from germline, CDR1 is LNHDA and CDR2 is SQIVND (reference sequence). CDR3: CASRKSGGAYNEQFF. The CDR3 DNA follows: TGTGCCAGTAGAAAAAGCGGGGGGGCCTACAATGAGCAGTTCTTC.

CDR3 region: CASSLAREGDIQYF. CDR3 nucleotides: TGCGCCAGCAGCCTGGCGCGGGAAGGGGACATTCAGTACTTC. This sequence joins TRBV5-1 and TRBJ2-4, with a tentative D call TRBD2 (6 bases). The CDR3 runs to 14 residues. Trimming shortened V by 4 bases and J by 8 bases, and 16 bases separated the two germline ends. Germline loops: CDR1 SGHRS, CDR2 YFSETQ.

The chain is built from TRBV4-3 and TRBJ2-1; D might be TRBD1 (6 bases). This CDR3 has 15 residues. Germline V lookup: CDR1 LGHNA, CDR2 YSLEER. V dropped 0 bases and J dropped 3 bases, with 9 bases sitting between them. The CDR3 coding sequence is TGCGCCAGCAGCCAAGATAAGGACAGCTACAATGAGCAGTTCTTC. Encoded protein: CASSQDKDSYNEQFF.

This sequence joins TRBV23-1 and TRBJ2-7; D remains ambiguous. TRBV23-1 is known as an ORF, though its function is uncertain. Trimming shortened V by 5 bases and J by 0 bases, and 11 bases separated the two germline ends. The CDR3 consists of 14 residues. CDR3 in amino acids: CASSKAVSSYEQYF. The CDR3 DNA follows: TGCGCCAGCAGTAAAGCCGTTAGCTCCTACGAGCAGTACTTC.

About this clone: Other DNA variants within this sample encode the same CDR3. This chain connects TRBV28 to TRBJ1-4, with D perhaps matching TRBD1 (5 bases). CDR1 is MDHEN and CDR2 is SYDVKM in the germline V gene. V lost 3 bases to trimming and J lost 0 bases, with 8 bases between them. The CDR3 sequence is 15 residues long. The CDR3, as DNA: TGTGCCAGCAGTTTCGGAGGGGCAACTAATGAAAAACTGTTTTTT. Its protein is CASSFGGATNEKLFF.

The rearrangement joins TRBV18 to TRBJ1-5, with 8 nucleotides matching TRBD1. The germline gives CDR1 KGHSH, CDR2 LQKENI. This CDR3 is 14 amino acids long. The trim removed 6 bases at V and 2 bases at J, leaving 3 bases unmatched. CDR3 bases: TGTGCCAGCTCGGGACAGGAGGGCAATCAGCCCCAGCATTTT. Translating gives CASSGQEGNQPQHF.

A single count supports this clone. The chain recombines TRBV9 with TRBJ1-3; the D gene is possibly TRBD1 (5 bases). Germline lookup yields CDR1 SGDLS and CDR2 YYNGEE. The CDR3 extends over 18 amino acids. The V end was cut by 0 bases, the J end by 0 bases, with 16 bases between. The CDR3 sequence is CASSVDFHDSISGNTIYF. The CDR3 DNA reads as TGTGCCAGCAGCGTAGACTTCCACGACAGCATCTCTGGAAACACCATATATTTT. Full variable domain (rest looked up from reference TRBV9 and TRBJ1-3): DSGVTQTPKHLITATGQRVTLRCSPRSGDLSVYWYQQSLDQGLQFLIQYYNGEERAKGNILERFSAQQFPDLHSELNLSSLELGDSALYFCASSVDFHDSISGNTIYFGEGSWLTVV.

This chain joins TRBV19 and TRBJ1-1; TRBD1 is a possible D gene (6 bases). This CDR3 contains 14 residues. From germline, CDR1 is LNHDA and CDR2 SQIVND (reference sequence). V shed 3 bases and J shed 3 bases, with 11 bases lying between them. CDR3 coding DNA: TGTGCCAGTAGTATGGCAGGGGTTTACACTGAAGCTTTCTTT. It yields the protein CASSMAGVYTEAFF.

The CDR3 region has the DNA TGTGCCAGCAGCCACCGGGGGATCTCCACAGATACGCAGTATTTT. This translates into CASSHRGISTDTQYF. The chain links TRBV5-6 to TRBJ2-3; D perhaps matches TRBD2 (6 bases). Germline V CDR1 and CDR2: SGHDT, YYEEEE. This CDR3 is 15 amino acids long. V was shortened by 4 bases and J by 2 bases, with 14 bases between the two germline ends.